This T cell receptor (beta chain) was sequenced for a study of brain T cells in children with intractable seizures. Some clones are missing from TCRdb's copy, which holds only in-frame ones; the method was immunoSEQ multiplex PCR. The data show about 8,000 clones, over 65% seen once. Surgery cases with the highest brain T cell transcript signatures were chosen for sequencing. General observations from the study: Each case's top public CDR3 resembled known HCMV, EBV or influenza A CDR3s. Viral specificity was inferred only from CDR3 similarity; HCMV serostatus was unknown.

This clone was seen just once. What it binds is not known. Germline CDR1 and CDR2: MNHEY and SVGAGI. CDR3 length: 12 residues. V dropped 5 bases and J dropped 10; count of bases not matched to a gene: 4. Source: resected brain tissue, taken at surgery. The chain links TRBV6-5 to TRBJ1-1, with 10 bases aligning to TRBD1. The receptor was derived from a boy under two years old with tuberous sclerosis and intractable seizures. The CDR3 is CASSRGDRGAFF. The CDR3 coding sequence is TGTGCCAGCAGTCGCGGGGACAGGGGAGCTTTCTTT.